This T cell receptor (beta chain) was captured in a study of blood T cells in healthy people across ages. The table lists this clonotype with a few counts. No antigen is known for it. Broader study findings: Naive and antigen-experienced cells were not separated, limiting conclusive comparison. More naive CD4+ cells and higher diversity marked long-lived donors relative to aged donors.

A sample-barcoded 5' primer and a J-beta primer mix were used in a second PCR of roughly 6 to 11 cycles. One entry per CDR3 protein results from TCRdb running MiXCR on the 5' RACE reads. The data contain over 600,000 distinct CDR3 sequences, roughly three fifths of them singletons. Germline CDR1 is SGHTA and CDR2 is FQGTGA. The CDR3 covers 19 residues. V shed 5 bases and J 7 bases; nucleotides not matched to a gene: 19. What was sequenced was blood. The V call is TRBV7-3, the J call TRBJ2-1, with TRBD2 matching over 11 bases. This sequence originates from a man aged 40-49 years in good health. The CDR3 DNA reads as TGTGCCAGCAGCCCCGCTTTAGGTCTGACTAGCGGGACGGCAAATGAGCAGTTCTTC. Amino acids: CASSPALGLTSGTANEQFF.